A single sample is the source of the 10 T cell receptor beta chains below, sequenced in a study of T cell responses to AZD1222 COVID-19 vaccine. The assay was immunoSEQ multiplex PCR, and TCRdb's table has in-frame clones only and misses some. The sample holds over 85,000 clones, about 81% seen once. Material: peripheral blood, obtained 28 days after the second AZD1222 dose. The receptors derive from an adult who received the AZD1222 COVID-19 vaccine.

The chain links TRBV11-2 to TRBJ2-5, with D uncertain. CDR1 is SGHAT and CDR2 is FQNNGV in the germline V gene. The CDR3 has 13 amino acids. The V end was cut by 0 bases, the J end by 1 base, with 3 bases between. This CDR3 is CASSLEAQETQYF. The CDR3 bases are TGTGCCAGCAGCTTAGAAGCCCAAGAGACCCAGTACTTC.

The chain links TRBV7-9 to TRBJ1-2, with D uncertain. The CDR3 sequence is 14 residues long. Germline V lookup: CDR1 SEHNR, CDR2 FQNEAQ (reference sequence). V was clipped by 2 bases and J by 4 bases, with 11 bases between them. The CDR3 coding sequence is TGTGCCAGCAGCTTAAACGCACGCAGCTATGGCTACACCTTC. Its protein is CASSLNARSYGYTF.

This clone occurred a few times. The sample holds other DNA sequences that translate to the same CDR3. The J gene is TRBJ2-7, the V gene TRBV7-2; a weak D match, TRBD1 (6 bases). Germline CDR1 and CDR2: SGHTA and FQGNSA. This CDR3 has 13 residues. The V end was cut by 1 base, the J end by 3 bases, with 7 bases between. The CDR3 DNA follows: TGTGCCAGCAGCTTAGTAGGGGGCTACGAGCAGTACTTC. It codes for CASSLVGGYEQYF.

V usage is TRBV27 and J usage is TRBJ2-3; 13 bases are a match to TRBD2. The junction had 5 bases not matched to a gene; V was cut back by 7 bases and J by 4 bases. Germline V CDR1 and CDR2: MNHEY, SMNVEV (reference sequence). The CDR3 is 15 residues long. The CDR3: CASTRTSGSADTQYF. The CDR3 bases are TGTGCCAGCACCCGGACTAGCGGGAGCGCAGATACGCAGTATTTT.

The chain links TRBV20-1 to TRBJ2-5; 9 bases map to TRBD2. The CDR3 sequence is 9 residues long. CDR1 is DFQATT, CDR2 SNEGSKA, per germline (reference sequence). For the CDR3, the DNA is TGCGCGGGAGGGGGGACCCAGTACTTC. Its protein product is CAGGGTQYF.

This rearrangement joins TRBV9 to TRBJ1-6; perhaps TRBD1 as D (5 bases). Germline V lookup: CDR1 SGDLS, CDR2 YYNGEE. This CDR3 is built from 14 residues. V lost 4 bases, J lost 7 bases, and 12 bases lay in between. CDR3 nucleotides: TGTGCCAGCAGCCCTGGGACGGTAAATTCACCCCTCCACTTT. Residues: CASSPGTVNSPLHF.

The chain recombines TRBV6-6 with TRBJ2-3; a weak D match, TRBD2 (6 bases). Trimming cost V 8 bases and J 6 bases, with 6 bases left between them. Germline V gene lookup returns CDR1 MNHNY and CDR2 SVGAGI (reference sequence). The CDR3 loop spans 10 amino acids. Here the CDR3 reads CASREDTQYF. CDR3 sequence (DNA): TGTGCCAGCCGGGAGGATACGCAGTATTTT.

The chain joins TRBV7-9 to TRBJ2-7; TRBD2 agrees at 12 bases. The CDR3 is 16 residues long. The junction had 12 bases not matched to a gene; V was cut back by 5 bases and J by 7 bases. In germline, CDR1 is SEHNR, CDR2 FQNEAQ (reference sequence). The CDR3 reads CASSPDGTSGRNEQYF. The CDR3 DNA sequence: TGTGCCAGCAGCCCGGATGGAACTAGCGGGAGGAATGAGCAGTACTTC.

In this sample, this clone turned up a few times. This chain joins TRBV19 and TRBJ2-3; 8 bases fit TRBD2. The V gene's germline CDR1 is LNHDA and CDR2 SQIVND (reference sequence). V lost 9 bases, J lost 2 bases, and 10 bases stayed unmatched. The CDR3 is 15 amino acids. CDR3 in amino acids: CASGRAGGTTDTQYF. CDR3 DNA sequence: TGTGCCAGCGGGAGGGCGGGAGGAACCACAGATACGCAGTATTTT.

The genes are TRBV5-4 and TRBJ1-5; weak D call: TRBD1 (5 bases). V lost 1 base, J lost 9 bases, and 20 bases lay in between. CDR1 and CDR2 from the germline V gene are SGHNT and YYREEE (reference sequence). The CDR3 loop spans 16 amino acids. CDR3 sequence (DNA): TGTGCCAGCAGCTTGTGGATCGGAGGAGGGGCGGGGCCCCAGCATTTT. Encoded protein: CASSLWIGGGAGPQHF.